Below, 5 T cell receptor beta chains from the same sample are listed, as sequenced in a study of CD8+CD57+ T cells in acquired aplastic anemia. Researchers used genomic DNA as the template to profile TCR beta VDJ and CDR3. TCRdb reanalysed the reads using MiXCR and keeps one entry per CDR3 protein. The sample gives about 160,000 distinct CDR3 sequences, approximately 43% of which show up once; under 1.2% is in the top ten. Input material: sorted CD4+, CD8+, or CD8+CD57+ T cells (not recorded which) from PBMCs. The receptors here all came from a human donor in good health.

This chain connects TRBV6-1 to TRBJ2-7; 9 nucleotides agree with TRBD1. V lost 6 bases, J lost 4 bases, and 10 bases stayed unmatched. The CDR3 runs to 15 residues. Per germline, CDR1 MNHNS and CDR2 SASEGT. CDR3 sequence reads: CASRPGTGQRYEQYF. The DNA of the CDR3 is TGTGCCAGCAGGCCCGGGACAGGGCAACGGTACGAGCAGTACTTC.

The CDR3 reads CASGTIQGSVTGELFF. The CDR3, as DNA: TGTGCCAGCGGCACGATACAGGGGTCGGTCACCGGGGAGCTGTTTTTT. This chain joins TRBV14 and TRBJ2-2; the match to TRBD1 covers 7 bases. The germline gives CDR1 SGHDN, CDR2 FVKESK. This CDR3 has 16 amino acids. With 8 bases clipped from V and 4 bases from J, the junction kept 13 bases outside the gene matches. The variable domain in full, completed from reference TRBV14 and TRBJ2-2, reads EAGVTQFPSHSVIEKGQTVTLRCDPISGHDNLYWYRRVMGKEIKFLLHFVKESKQDESGMPNNRFLAERTGGTYSTLKVQPAELEDSGVYFCASGTIQGSVTGELFFGEGSRLTVL.

This clonotype was seen many times. The CDR3 sequence: CASSQVGRSNQPQHF. CDR3 DNA sequence: TGCGCCAGCAGCCAAGTAGGCAGGAGCAATCAGCCCCAGCATTTT. This chain links TRBV4-1 with TRBJ1-5; unclear D gene. This CDR3 has 15 residues. Germline lookup yields CDR1 MGHRA and CDR2 YSYEKL. V was cut by 1 base and J by 1 base, with 8 bases left in between.

V usage is TRBV20-1 and J usage is TRBJ1-2; 10 positions match TRBD1. Germline assignment: CDR1 DFQATT and CDR2 SNEGSKA (reference sequence). The CDR3 contains 13 residues. V dropped 5 bases and J dropped 5; count of bases not matched to a gene: 5. CDR3 protein: CSAPPGQGYGYTF. CDR3 bases: TGCAGTGCTCCCCCGGGACAGGGGTATGGCTACACCTTC.

This clonotype was counted at least ten times. The chain carries TRBV25-1 and TRBJ1-1; 7 bases are shared with TRBD1. CDR3 length: 16 amino acids. Trimming at V came to 1 base and at J to 4 bases, leaving 9 bases not matched to a gene. Germline V gene lookup returns CDR1 MGHDK and CDR2 SYGVNS. As DNA, the CDR3 is TGTGCCAGCAGTGAATCGGGGACAGTGCGGGGCACTGAAGCTTTCTTT. Protein product: CASSESGTVRGTEAFF.